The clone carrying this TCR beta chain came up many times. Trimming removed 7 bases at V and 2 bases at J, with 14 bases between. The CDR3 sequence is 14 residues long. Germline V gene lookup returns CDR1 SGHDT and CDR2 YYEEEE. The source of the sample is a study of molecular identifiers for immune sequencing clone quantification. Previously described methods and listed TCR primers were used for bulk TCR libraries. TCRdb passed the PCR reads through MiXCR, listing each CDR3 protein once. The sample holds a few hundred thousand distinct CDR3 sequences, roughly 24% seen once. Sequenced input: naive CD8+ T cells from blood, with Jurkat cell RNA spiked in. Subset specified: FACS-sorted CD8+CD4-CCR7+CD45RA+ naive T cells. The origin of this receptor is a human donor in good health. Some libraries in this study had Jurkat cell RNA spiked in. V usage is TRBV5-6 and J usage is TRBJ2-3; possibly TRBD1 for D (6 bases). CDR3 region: CASALGDITDTQYF. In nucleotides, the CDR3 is TGTGCCAGCGCATTAGGGGACATCACAGATACGCAGTATTTT.